Detailed here is one T cell receptor beta chain. TCRdb itself ran the RT-PCR reads through MiXCR, one entry per CDR3 protein. The repertoire holds about 110,000 distinct CDR3 sequences, around 38% seen once, with 27% in the top ten. This specimen comes from a study of patients and donors after allogeneic stem cell transplantation. CDR1 and CDR2 from the germline V gene are DFQATT and SNEGSKA (reference sequence). After removal of 2 bases from V and 2 bases from J, the junction contained 7 bases not matched to a gene. CDR3 length: 18 residues. The sequence was obtained from a human donor who was either an allogeneic HSCT recipient or a stem cell or donor lymphocyte infusion donor (not recorded which). It is not recorded whose cells these are; they may come from a transplant donor. The chain carries TRBV20-1 and TRBJ2-6, with 12 positions matching TRBD2. The sequenced material came from blood, either unsorted or a sorted T cell fraction (not recorded which). CDR3 DNA sequence: TGCAGTGCTAGATGGGGAGCTAGCGGGAGGGCTGGGGCCAACGTCCTGACTTTC. Its protein product is CSARWGASGRAGANVLTF.